This TCR beta chain is drawn from a study of blood T cells in healthy people across ages. Study findings and constraints: Expanded clonotype shifts may have been confounded, as the donors had an unknown CMV status. Older individuals had lower TCR beta diversity per million T cells (the decline was roughly linear).

Caucasian individuals from Russia who were healthy and aged about 6 to 95 acted as donors. A word on this clonotype: The antigen is unknown.

Germline lookup yields CDR1 SGHVS and CDR2 FQNEAQ. V lost 4 bases and J lost 6, with 9 bases in between. This CDR3 is 13 amino acids long. Primed by a sample-barcoded 5' primer and a J-beta primer mix, a second PCR proceeded for 7 to 11 cycles. Template switching added a 12-random-nucleotide identifier to every cDNA molecule. A single record per CDR3 protein comes from TCRdb applying MiXCR to the 5' RACE reads. The profile shows roughly 1,300,000 distinct CDR3 sequences, approximately 59% of them singletons. Source material: blood. This clonotype originated in a young man in good health. The gene calls are TRBV7-8 and TRBJ1-4, with D unclear. CDR3 coding DNA: TGTGCCAGCAGCTCCCGGGAGGATGAAAAACTGTTTTTT. Protein product: CASSSREDEKLFF.